This T cell receptor beta chain was sequenced for a study of blood T cell repertoires in COVID-19. Profiling relied on immunoSEQ multiplex PCR, and the TCRdb table lists in-frame clones only, not all of them. The table shows 250,000 or so clones, with 88% occurring only once. The CDR3 contains 13 residues. Per germline, CDR1 SQVTM and CDR2 ANQGSEA. Unmatched junction bases numbered 10, after V lost 7 bases and J lost 5 bases. This TCR was recovered from a woman aged 40 to 55 who had been exposed to COVID-19. The V gene is TRBV29-1, the J gene TRBJ1-1, with 7 bases lining up with TRBD1. The sequencing input was PBMCs or T cells enriched from blood (not recorded which). The CDR3 nucleotides read TGCAGCGCCCATGACAGGGCAACAACTGAAGCTTTCTTT. Its protein product is CSAHDRATTEAFF.